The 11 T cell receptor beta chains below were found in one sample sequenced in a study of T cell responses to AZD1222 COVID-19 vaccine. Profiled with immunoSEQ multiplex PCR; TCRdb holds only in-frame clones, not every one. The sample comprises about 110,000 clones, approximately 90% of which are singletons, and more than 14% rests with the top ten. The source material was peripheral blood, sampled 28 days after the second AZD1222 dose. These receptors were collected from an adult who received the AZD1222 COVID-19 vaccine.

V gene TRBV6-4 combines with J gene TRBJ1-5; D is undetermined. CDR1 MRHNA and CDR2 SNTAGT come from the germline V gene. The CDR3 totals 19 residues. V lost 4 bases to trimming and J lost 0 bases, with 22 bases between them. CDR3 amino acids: CASSVPIAGRIYSNQPQHF. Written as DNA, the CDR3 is TGTGCCAGCAGTGTCCCGATCGCGGGCAGGATCTATAGCAATCAGCCCCAGCATTTT.

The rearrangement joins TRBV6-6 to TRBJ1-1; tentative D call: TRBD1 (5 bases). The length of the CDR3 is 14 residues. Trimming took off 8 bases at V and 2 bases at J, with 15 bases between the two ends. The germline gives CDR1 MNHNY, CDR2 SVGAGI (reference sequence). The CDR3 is CASRMPGDNTEAFF. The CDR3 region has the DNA TGTGCCAGCCGAATGCCGGGGGACAACACTGAAGCTTTCTTT.

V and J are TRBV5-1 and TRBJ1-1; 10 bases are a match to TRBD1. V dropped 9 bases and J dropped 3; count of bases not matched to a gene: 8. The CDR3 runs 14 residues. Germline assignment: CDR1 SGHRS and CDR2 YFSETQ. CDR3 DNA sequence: TGCGCCACCACGCCGGACAGGGGGGACACTGAAGCTTTCTTT. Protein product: CATTPDRGDTEAFF. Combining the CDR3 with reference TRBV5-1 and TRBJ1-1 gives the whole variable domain KAGVTQTPRYLIKTRGQQVTLSCSPISGHRSVSWYQQTPGQGLQFLFEYFSETQRNKGNFPGRFSGRQFSNSRSEMNVSTLELGDSALYLCATTPDRGDTEAFFGQGTRLTVV.

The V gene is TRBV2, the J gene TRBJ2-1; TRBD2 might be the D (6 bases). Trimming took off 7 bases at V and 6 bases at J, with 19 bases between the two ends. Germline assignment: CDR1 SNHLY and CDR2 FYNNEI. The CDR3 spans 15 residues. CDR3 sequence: CASKSWQGAGNEQFF. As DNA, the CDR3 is TGTGCCAGCAAGTCATGGCAGGGAGCGGGCAATGAGCAGTTCTTC.

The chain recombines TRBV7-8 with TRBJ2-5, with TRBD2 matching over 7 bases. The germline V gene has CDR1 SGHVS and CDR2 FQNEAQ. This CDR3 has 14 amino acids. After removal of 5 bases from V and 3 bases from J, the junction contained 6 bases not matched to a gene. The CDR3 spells CASSPRGVKETQYF. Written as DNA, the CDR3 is TGTGCCAGCAGCCCTCGGGGGGTAAAAGAGACCCAGTACTTC.

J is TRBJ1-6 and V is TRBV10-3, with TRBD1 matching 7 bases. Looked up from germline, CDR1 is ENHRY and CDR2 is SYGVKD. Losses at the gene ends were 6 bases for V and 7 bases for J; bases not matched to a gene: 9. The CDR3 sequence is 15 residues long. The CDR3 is CAISKTGTENSPLHF. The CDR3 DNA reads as TGTGCCATCAGCAAGACCGGGACAGAGAATTCACCCCTCCACTTT.

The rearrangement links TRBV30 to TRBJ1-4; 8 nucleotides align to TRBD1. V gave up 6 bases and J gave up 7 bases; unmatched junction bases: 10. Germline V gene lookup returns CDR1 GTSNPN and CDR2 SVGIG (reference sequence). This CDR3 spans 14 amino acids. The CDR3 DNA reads TGTGCCTGTCGACCAGGGGGCGGCCTTGAAAAACTGTTTTTT. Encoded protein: CACRPGGGLEKLFF.

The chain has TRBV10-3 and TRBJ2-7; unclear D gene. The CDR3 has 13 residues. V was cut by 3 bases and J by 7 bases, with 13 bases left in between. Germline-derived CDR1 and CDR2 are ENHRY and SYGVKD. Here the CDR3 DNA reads TGTGCCATCAGTGACTCCGCGTCACGAGAGCAGTACTTC. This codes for CAISDSASREQYF.

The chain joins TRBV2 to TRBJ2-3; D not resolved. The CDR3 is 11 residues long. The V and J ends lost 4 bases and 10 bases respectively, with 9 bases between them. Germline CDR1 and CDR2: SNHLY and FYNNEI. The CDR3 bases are TGTGCCAGCAGTGTGGGATATGCGCAGTATTTT. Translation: CASSVGYAQYF.

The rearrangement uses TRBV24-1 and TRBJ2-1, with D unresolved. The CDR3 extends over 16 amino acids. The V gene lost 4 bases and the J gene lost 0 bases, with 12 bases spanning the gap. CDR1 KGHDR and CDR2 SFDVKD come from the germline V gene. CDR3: CATSDGSGGSYNEQFF. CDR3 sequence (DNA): TGTGCCACCAGTGACGGATCTGGCGGCTCCTACAATGAGCAGTTCTTC.

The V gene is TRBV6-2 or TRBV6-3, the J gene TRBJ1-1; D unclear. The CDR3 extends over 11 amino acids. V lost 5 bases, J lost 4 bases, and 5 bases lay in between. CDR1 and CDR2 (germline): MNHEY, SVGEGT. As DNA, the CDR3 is TGTGCCAGCAGTCCAGGCACTGAAGCTTTCTTT. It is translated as CASSPGTEAFF.